Below are 9 T cell receptor beta chains sequenced from a single sample in a study of T cells after yellow fever vaccination. Each CDR3 protein is one row after TCRdb ran MiXCR on the 5' RACE reads. Among 95,000 to 150,000 distinct CDR3 sequences, roughly 6.7% were seen once, and the ten largest hold nearly 2.5%. The material sequenced was CD4+ T cells sorted from PBMCs, taken 10 days after the first yellow fever vaccination. All receptors derive from a young man who received the YFV17D yellow fever vaccine.

This clonotype appeared a few times. This rearrangement joins TRBV18 to TRBJ1-6; maybe TRBD1 (5 bases). This CDR3 spans 14 amino acids. Germline V gene sequence: CDR1 KGHSH, CDR2 LQKENI. V dropped 1 base and J dropped 8 bases, with 9 bases sitting between them. Here the CDR3 reads CASSPQGKDSPLHF. CDR3 DNA: TGTGCCAGCTCACCACAGGGGAAGGATTCACCCCTCCACTTT.

This clonotype occurred many times. The J gene is TRBJ1-1, the V gene TRBV7-2, with a possible D match to TRBD1 (6 bases). CDR1 is SGHTA and CDR2 is FQGNSA in the germline V gene. The CDR3 is 16 residues long. The V end was cut by 3 bases, the J end by 1 base, with 15 bases between. This CDR3 is CASSFAGAIPNTEAFF. For the CDR3, the DNA is TGTGCCAGCAGCTTCGCAGGGGCGATCCCGAACACTGAAGCTTTCTTT.

This clonotype was observed at least ten times. The J gene is TRBJ1-5, the V gene TRBV18; 7 bases are a match to TRBD1. This CDR3 region has 15 residues. CDR1 KGHSH and CDR2 LQKENI come from the germline V gene. Trimming took 4 bases from V and 4 from J; bases not matched to a gene: 7. CDR3 nucleotides: TGTGCCAGCTCACTTTCCGGGACAGATAATCAGCCCCAGCATTTT. It specifies CASSLSGTDNQPQHF.

This clonotype was seen many times. The chain couples TRBV20-1 to TRBJ2-1; no definite D call. Trimming cost V 5 bases and J 5 bases, with 13 bases left between them. Germline V gives CDR1 DFQATT, CDR2 SNEGSKA (reference sequence). This CDR3 spans 13 amino acids. CDR3 protein: CSALRTDNNEQFF. Written as DNA, the CDR3 is TGCAGTGCTCTCCGGACGGATAACAATGAGCAGTTCTTC.

This clonotype was detected ten times or more. This chain connects TRBV5-1 to TRBJ2-7; 9 bases are a match to TRBD1. The CDR3 contains 14 residues. V lost 4 bases to trimming and J lost 5 bases; unmatched junction nucleotides: 7. Germline values: CDR1 SGHRS, CDR2 YFSETQ. The CDR3 protein is CASSPRQGENEQYF. The CDR3 region has the DNA TGCGCCAGCAGCCCCCGACAGGGGGAGAACGAGCAGTACTTC. Drawing the rest from reference TRBV5-1 and TRBJ2-7, the complete variable domain is KAGVTQTPRYLIKTRGQQVTLSCSPISGHRSVSWYQQTPGQGLQFLFEYFSETQRNKGNFPGRFSGRQFSNSRSEMNVSTLELGDSALYLCASSPRQGENEQYFGPGTRLTVT.

With respect to this clonotype: This could be a read error, since a much larger clone is one nucleotide away. The chain has TRBV7-2 and TRBJ1-2; D not certain. The germline V gene encodes CDR1 SGHTA and CDR2 FQGNSA. CDR3 length: 12 amino acids. V lost 5 bases and J lost 8, with 12 bases in between. CDR3 in amino acids: CASSPRRSGYTF. CDR3 DNA sequence: TGTGCCAGCAGCCCCCGACGATCAGGCTACACCTTC.

This clonotype occurred many times. This chain uses TRBV7-9 with TRBJ1-1; D ambiguous. Germline-derived CDR1 and CDR2 are SEHNR and FQNEAQ (reference sequence). This CDR3 contains 16 residues. The ends were cut back, 6 bases at V and 5 bases at J, with 22 bases in the middle. CDR3 loop: CASSFVTGLGKTEAFF. Here the CDR3 DNA reads TGTGCCAGCAGTTTCGTGACGGGGTTGGGAAAGACTGAAGCTTTCTTT.

This clonotype occurred many times. The chain couples TRBV6-5 to TRBJ2-3; D perhaps matches TRBD2 (5 bases). The germline V and J ends were trimmed by 5 bases and 6 bases, with 9 bases remaining between them. CDR3 length: 12 amino acids. The germline V gene encodes CDR1 MNHEY and CDR2 SVGAGI. CDR3 protein: CASSTLDDTQYF. As DNA, the CDR3 is TGTGCCAGCAGTACACTAGATGATACGCAGTATTTT.

This clonotype has only a few counts. V usage is TRBV3-1 and J usage is TRBJ2-5, with no clear D. Per the germline V gene, CDR1 is LGHDT and CDR2 is YNNKEL (reference sequence). The CDR3 loop spans 14 amino acids. Trimming took off 2 bases at V and 1 base at J, with 8 bases between the two ends. In DNA form, the CDR3 reads TGTGCCAGCAGCCAATCCGAGACCCAAGAGACCCAGTACTTC. It codes for CASSQSETQETQYF.